This note documents a single T cell receptor beta chain sequence. Its antigen is not known. The CDR3 extends over 20 amino acids. Trimming stripped 0 bases from V and 0 bases from J, with 22 bases between. The germline V gene has CDR1 SGDLS and CDR2 YYNGEE. PCR amplification relied on 60 Vbeta primers (plus 13 Jbeta primers). Repertoires were generated with immunoSEQ multiplex PCR, while TCRdb's copy carries only in-frame clones and drops some. The sample records roughly 130,000 clones, 61% being singletons. The entry originates in a study of cytomegalovirus exposure and HLA in healthy donors. Findings and limits, study-wide: Later genetic work tied a missense DCLRE1C variant to beta-chain V and J trimming.

Sequenced input: PBMCs. The V and J genes are TRBV9 and TRBJ1-5, with D uncertain. This TCR came from a male donor in good health and CMV-seronegative. The chain's CDR3 is CASSVVRRRLLEYSNQPQHF. CDR3 DNA: TGTGCCAGCAGCGTAGTTAGGCGCAGACTACTTGAGTATAGCAATCAGCCCCAGCATTTT.